This T cell receptor (beta chain) was recovered during a study of cytomegalovirus exposure and HLA in healthy donors. Study-wide context: Of the donors genotyped, approximately 400 in all, about 81% fell in the Caucasian-associated ancestry cluster. Study outcomes and limitations: Presence/absence analyses treated sequencing depth as roughly uniform across donors. For most TCR sequences rarity was the rule, although some public TCRs occurred in many donors.

On this clone itself: The antigen is not known.

The CDR3 extends over 14 amino acids. Germline CDR1 is MDHEN and CDR2 is SYDVKM. V gave up 6 bases and J gave up 3 bases, with 15 bases separating them. The PCR made use of 60 Vbeta and 13 Jbeta primers. Measured with immunoSEQ multiplex PCR; TCRdb has only the in-frame clones, and not every one. The sample shows approximately 150,000 clones, 77% of them seen only once. The source is a man in his thirties or forties in good health and CMV-seropositive. The material sequenced was PBMCs. V gene TRBV28 combines with J gene TRBJ2-7; D may be TRBD2 (7 bases). The CDR3 coding sequence is TGTGCCAGCAGCCCCGGGGGGCGCAGCTACGAGCAGTACTTC. Translating gives CASSPGGRSYEQYF.